This TCR beta chain was sequenced for a study of CD8 T cells in ankylosing spondylitis (TCRdb year 2017). Background on the whole study: The study set out to find disease-linked TCR variants by profiling T cell receptor beta repertoires in ankylosing spondylitis patients and healthy donors. Peripheral blood was sampled, and synovial fluid was additionally collected from ankylosing spondylitis patients. The full study cohort was made up of 25 ankylosing spondylitis patients and about a hundred healthy donors.

CDR1 MNHNY and CDR2 SVGAGI were looked up in the germline V gene (reference sequence). V and J lose 6 bases and 5 bases, and a span of 8 bases separates them. There are 12 amino acids in the CDR3, from cysteine to phenylalanine inclusive. Just CDR3 DNA is preserved here, 36 bases in frame from base 1. The study at large found these results: A TCR beta motif made up of 7 to 9 highly homologous amino acid variants appeared to be characteristic of blood from ankylosing spondylitis patients. The disease-linked clones were reported as significantly enriched in matched synovial fluid samples from ankylosing spondylitis patients. Some motif variants had previously been reported in the synovial fluid and blood of reactive arthritis patients, which suggests shared mechanisms of disease initiation. The disease-linked clones showed a CD8+ phenotype and occurred at relatively low frequencies in peripheral blood.

This clonotype was observed a few times. Its antigen is currently not known. Base qualities are not at hand, and no much larger clone is one base apart. The sequencing machine was an Illumina HiSeq 2500. Quantitative 5'-RACE with molecular barcodes was used to prepare TCR beta libraries. As for the authors' bioinformatics: A new computational method, built on a probabilistic model of VDJ rearrangement, was used to identify disease-linked TCR variants. TCRdb itself trimmed the public reads at Q25 with fastp, ran MiXCR and retained productive beta chains. Rows with a matching CDR3 protein are joined into one entry that keeps the most common DNA and genes. The V and J calls and clone size are TCRdb's, not the authors'. A total of a few hundred thousand distinct CDR3 sequences appear in this sample, 20% to 25% of them only once. The biggest ten clones account for approximately 16% of the sample.

Sequenced sample: blood, either unsorted or a sorted T cell fraction (not recorded which). Here the chain combines TRBV6-6 and TRBJ2-1; a confident D gene designation cannot be given. This receptor was obtained from a male donor with ankylosing spondylitis. The DNA reads as follows: TGTGCCAGCAGCCGCCCAGACAATGAGCAGTTCTTC. This yields the protein CASSRPDNEQFF.